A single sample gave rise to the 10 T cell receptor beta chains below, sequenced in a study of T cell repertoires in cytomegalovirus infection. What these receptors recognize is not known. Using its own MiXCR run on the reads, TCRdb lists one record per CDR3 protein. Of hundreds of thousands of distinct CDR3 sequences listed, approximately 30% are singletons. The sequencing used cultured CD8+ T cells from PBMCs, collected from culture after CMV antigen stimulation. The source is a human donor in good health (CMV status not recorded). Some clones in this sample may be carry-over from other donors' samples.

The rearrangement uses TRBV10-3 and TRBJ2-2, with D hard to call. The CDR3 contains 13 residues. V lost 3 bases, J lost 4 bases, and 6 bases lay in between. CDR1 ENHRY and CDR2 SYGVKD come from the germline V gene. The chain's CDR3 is CAISDGGTGELFF. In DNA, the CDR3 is TGTGCCATCAGTGATGGCGGCACCGGGGAGCTGTTTTTT.

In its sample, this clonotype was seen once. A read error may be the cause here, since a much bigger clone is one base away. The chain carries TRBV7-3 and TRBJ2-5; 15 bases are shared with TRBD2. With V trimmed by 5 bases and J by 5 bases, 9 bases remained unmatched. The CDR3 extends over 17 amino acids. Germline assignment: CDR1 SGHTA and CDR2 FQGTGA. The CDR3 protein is CASSPPGTSGGMETQYF. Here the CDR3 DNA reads TGTGCCAGCAGCCCCCCCGGGACTAGCGGGGGGATGGAGACCCAGTACTTC.

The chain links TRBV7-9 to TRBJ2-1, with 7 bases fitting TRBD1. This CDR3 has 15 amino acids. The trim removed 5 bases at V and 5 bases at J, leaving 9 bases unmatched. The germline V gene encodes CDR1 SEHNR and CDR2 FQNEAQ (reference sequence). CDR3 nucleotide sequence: TGTGCCAGCAGCGCCACAGGGGTAATTAACAATGAGCAGTTCTTC. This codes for CASSATGVINNEQFF.

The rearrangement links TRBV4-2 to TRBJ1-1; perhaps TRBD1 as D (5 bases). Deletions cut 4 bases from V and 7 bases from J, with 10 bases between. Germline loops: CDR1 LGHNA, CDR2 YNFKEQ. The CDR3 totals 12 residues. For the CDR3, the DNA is TGTGCCAGCAGCCCTTCGGGGGATGAAGCTTTCTTT. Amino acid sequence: CASSPSGDEAFF.

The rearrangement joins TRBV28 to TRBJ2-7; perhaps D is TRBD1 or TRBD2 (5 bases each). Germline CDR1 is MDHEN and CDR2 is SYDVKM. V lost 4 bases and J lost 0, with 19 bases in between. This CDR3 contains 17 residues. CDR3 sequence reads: CASSSIFRDASSYEQYV. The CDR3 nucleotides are TGTGCCAGCAGTTCCATCTTCCGGGACGCTAGCTCCTACGAGCAGTACGTC.

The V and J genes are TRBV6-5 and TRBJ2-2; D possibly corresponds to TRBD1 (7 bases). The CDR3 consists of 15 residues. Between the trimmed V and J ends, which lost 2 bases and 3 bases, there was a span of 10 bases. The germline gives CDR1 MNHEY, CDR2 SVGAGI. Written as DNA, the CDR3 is TGTGCCAGCAGTTACGTCAGGGGGGACACCGGGGAGCTGTTTTTT. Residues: CASSYVRGDTGELFF.

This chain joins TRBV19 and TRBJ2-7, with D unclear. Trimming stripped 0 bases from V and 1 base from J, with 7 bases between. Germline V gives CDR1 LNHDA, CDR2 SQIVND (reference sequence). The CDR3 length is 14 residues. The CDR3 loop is CASSIEGMSYEQYF. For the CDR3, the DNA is TGTGCCAGTAGTATAGAGGGCATGTCCTACGAGCAGTACTTC.

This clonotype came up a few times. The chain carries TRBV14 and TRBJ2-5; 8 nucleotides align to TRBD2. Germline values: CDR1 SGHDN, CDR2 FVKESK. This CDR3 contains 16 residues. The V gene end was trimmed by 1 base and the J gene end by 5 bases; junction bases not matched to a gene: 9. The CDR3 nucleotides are TGTGCCAGCAGCCAAGTACCCGAGCGGGGGAGGGAGACCCAGTACTTC. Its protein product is CASSQVPERGRETQYF.

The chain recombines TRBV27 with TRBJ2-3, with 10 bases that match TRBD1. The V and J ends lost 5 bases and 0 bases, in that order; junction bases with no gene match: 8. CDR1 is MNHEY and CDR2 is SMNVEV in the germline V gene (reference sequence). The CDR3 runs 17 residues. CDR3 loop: CASSPPGQGRSTDTQYF. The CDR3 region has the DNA TGTGCCAGCAGTCCTCCGGGACAGGGGAGAAGCACAGATACGCAGTATTTT.

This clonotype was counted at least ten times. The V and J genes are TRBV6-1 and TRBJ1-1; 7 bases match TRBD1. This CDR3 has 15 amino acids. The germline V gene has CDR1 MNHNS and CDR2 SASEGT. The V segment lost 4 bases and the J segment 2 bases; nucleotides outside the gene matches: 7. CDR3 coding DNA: TGTGCCAGCAGTGCTTGGGACAGACCCAACACTGAAGCTTTCTTT. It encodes CASSAWDRPNTEAFF.